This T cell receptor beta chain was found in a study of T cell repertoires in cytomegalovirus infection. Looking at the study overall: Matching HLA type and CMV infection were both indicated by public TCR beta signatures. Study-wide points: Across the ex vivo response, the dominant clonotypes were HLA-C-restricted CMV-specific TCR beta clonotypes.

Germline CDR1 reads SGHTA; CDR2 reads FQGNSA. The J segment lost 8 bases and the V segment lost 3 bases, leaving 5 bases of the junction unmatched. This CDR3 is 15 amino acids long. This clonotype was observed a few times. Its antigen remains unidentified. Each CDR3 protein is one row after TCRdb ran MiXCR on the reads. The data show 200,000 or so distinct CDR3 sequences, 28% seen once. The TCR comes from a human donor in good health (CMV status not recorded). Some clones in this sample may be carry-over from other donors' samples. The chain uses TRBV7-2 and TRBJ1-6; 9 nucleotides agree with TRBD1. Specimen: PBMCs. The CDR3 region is CASSLAGQGYSPLHF. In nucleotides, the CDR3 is TGTGCCAGCAGCTTGGCCGGACAGGGGTATTCACCCCTCCACTTT.